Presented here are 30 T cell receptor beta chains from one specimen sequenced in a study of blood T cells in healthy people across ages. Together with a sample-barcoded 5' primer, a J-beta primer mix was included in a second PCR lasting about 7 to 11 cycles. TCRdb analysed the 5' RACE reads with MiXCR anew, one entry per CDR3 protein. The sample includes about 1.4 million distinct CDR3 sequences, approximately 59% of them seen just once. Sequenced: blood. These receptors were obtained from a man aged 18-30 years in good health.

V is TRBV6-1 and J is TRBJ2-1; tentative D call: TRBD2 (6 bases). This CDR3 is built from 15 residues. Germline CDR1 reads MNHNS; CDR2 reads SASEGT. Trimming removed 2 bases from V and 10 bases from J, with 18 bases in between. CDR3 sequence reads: CASSETAGSVYEQFF. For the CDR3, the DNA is TGTGCCAGCAGTGAAACGGCGGGATCCGTCTACGAGCAGTTCTTC.

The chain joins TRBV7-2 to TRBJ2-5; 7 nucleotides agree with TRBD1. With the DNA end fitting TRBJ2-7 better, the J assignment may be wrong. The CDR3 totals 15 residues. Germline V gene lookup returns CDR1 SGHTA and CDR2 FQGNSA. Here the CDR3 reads CASSLSGTELSEQYF. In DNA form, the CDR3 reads TGTGCCAGCAGCTTATCGGGGACAGAGCTTTCCGAGCAGTACTTC.

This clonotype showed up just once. CDR3 bases: TGCAGCGTCGGCTCTAGGAACTATGGCTACACCTTC. Translation gives CSVGSRNYGYTF. This chain uses TRBV29-1 with TRBJ1-2; D uncertain. The germline gives CDR1 SQVTM, CDR2 ANQGSEA. The CDR3 extends over 12 amino acids. Trimming shortened V by 6 bases and J by 2 bases, and 10 bases separated the two germline ends.

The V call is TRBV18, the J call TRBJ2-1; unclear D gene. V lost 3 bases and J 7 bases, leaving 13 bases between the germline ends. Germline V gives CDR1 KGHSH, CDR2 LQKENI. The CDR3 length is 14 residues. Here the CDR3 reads CASSPEFRWNEQFF. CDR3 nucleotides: TGTGCCAGCTCACCGGAGTTTAGGTGGAATGAGCAGTTCTTC.

The CDR3 DNA follows: TGTGCCAGCAGTTTCCGACATGAATTAGGACCCTATGGCTACACCTTC. Its protein product is CASSFRHELGPYGYTF. V usage is TRBV12-3 or TRBV12-4 and J usage is TRBJ1-2, with unresolved D. This CDR3 region has 16 residues. V lost 3 bases and J 4 bases, leaving 18 bases between the germline ends.

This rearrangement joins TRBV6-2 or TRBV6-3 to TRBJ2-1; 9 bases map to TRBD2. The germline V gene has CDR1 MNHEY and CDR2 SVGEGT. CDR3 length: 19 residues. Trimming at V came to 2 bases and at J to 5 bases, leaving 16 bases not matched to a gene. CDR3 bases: TGTGCCAGCAGTTACCCTCTAAACCACATAGCGGGGGCCAACAATGAGCAGTTCTTC. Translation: CASSYPLNHIAGANNEQFF.

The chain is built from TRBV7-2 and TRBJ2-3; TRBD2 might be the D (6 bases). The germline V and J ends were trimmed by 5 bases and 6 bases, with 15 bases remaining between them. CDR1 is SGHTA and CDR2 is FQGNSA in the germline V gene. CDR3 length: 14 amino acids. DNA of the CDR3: TGTGCCAGCAGCCCCCCGACTAGATTGGATACGCAGTATTTT. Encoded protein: CASSPPTRLDTQYF.

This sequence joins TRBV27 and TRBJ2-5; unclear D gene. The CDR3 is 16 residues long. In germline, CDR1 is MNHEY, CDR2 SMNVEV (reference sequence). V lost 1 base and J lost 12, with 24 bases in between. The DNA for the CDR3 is TGTGCCAGCAGTTTATTGGATCCTAAAGCGAGCTACGAGAAGTACTTC. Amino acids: CASSLLDPKASYEKYF.

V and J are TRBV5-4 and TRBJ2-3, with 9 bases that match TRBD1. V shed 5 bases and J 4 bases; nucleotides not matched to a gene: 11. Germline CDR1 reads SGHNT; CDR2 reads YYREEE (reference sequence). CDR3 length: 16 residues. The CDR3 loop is CASSRVPGQGADTQYF. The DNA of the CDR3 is TGTGCCAGCAGTAGAGTACCGGGACAGGGAGCAGATACGCAGTATTTT. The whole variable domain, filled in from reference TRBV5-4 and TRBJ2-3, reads ETGVTQSPTHLIKTRGQQVTLRCSSQSGHNTVSWYQQALGQGPQFIFQYYREEENGRGNFPPRFSGLQFPNYSSELNVNALELDDSALYLCASSRVPGQGADTQYFGPGTRLTVL.

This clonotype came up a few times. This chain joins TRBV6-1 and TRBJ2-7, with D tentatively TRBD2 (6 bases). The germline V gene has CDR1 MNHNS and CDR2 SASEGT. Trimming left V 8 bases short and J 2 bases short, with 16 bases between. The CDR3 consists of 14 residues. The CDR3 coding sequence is TGTGCCAGCCTACCGGGACTTCCGACCTACGAGCAGTACTTC. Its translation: CASLPGLPTYEQYF.

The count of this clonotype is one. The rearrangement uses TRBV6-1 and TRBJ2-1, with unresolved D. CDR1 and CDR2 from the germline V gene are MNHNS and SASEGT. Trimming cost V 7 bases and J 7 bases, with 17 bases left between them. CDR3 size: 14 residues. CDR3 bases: TGTGCCAGCAATCTCCCCCTCGGAGCGAATGAGCAGTTCTTC. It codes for CASNLPLGANEQFF.

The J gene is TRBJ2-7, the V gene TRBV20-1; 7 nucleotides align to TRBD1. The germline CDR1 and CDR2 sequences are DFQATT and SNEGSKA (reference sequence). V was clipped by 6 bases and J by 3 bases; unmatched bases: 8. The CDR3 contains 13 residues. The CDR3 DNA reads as TGCAGTGCCCAGAGGGGGCCAGTCTACGAGCAGTACTTC. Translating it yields CSAQRGPVYEQYF.

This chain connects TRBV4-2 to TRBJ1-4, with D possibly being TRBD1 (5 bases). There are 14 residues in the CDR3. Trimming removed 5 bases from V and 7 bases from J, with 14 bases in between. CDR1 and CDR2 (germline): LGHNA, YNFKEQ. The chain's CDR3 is CASSGTGSSEKLFF. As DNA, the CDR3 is TGTGCCAGCAGCGGAACAGGATCCAGTGAAAAACTGTTTTTT.

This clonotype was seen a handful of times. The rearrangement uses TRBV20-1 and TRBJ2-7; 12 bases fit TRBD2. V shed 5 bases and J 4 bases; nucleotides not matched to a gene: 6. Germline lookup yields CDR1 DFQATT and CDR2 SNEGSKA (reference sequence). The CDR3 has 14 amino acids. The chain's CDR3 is CSAARLAGAYEQYF. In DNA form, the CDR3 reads TGCAGTGCTGCCCGACTAGCGGGAGCTTACGAGCAGTACTTC.

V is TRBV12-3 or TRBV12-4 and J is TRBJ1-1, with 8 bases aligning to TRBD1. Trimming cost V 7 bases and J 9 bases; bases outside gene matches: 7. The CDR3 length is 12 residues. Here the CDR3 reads CASNYRGGKAFF. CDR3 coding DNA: TGTGCCAGCAATTACAGGGGGGGGAAAGCTTTCTTT.

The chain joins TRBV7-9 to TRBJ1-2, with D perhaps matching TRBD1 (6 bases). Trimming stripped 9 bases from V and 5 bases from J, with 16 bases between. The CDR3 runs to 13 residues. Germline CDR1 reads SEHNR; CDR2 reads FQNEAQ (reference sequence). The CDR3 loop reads CASAVDRLYGYTF. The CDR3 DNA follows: TGTGCCAGTGCCGTAGACAGGCTTTATGGCTACACCTTC.

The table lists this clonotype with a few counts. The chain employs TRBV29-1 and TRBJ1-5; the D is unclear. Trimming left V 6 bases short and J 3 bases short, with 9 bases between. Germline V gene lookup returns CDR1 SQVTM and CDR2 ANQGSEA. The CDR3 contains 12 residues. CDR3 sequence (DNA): TGCAGCGTCGGGCAGCCCAATCAGCCCCAGCATTTT. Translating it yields CSVGQPNQPQHF.

Here the CDR3 DNA reads TGTGCCAGCAGTACTCCGGACGGGCGTACAATCTACGAGCAGTACTTC. Amino acid sequence: CASSTPDGRTIYEQYF. The chain combines TRBV27 with TRBJ2-7; no clear D gene. Germline V CDR1 and CDR2: MNHEY, SMNVEV (reference sequence). V dropped 5 bases and J dropped 3 bases, with 20 bases sitting between them. This CDR3 is built from 16 residues.

This CDR3 is CASSQHGTGELFF. Here the CDR3 DNA reads TGCGCCAGCAGCCAACACGGAACCGGGGAGCTGTTTTTT. This chain connects TRBV4-1 to TRBJ2-2; D is uncertain. V was clipped by 2 bases and J by 5 bases, with 6 bases between them. CDR3 size: 13 residues. CDR1 MGHRA and CDR2 YSYEKL come from the germline V gene.

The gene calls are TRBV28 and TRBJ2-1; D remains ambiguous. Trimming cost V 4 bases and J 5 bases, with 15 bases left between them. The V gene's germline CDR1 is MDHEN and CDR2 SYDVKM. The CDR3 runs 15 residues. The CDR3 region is CASSSTTLGNNEQFF. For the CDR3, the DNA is TGTGCCAGCAGTTCGACGACCCTAGGTAACAATGAGCAGTTCTTC.

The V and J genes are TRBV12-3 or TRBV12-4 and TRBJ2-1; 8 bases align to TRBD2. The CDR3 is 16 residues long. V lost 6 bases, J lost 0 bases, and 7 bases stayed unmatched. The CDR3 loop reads CASRPITSGSYNEQFF. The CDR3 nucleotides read TGTGCCAGCAGGCCTATCACTAGCGGCTCCTACAATGAGCAGTTCTTC.

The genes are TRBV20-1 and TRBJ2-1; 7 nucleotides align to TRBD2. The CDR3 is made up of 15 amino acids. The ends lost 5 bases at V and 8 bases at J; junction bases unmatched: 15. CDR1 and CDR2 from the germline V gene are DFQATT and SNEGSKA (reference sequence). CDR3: CSARLSGPSFHEQFF. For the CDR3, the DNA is TGCAGTGCTCGGCTTAGCGGGCCCTCCTTCCATGAGCAGTTCTTC.

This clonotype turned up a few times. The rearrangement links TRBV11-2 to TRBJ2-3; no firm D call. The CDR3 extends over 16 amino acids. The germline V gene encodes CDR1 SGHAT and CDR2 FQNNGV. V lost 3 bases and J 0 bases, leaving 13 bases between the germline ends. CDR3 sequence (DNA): TGTGCCAGCAGCTTGATCGTAGCAACTAGCACAGATACGCAGTATTTT. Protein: CASSLIVATSTDTQYF. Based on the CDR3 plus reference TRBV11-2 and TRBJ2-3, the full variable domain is EAGVAQSPRYKIIEKRQSVAFWCNPISGHATLYWYQQILGQGPKLLIQFQNNGVVDDSQLPKDRFSAERLKGVDSTLKIQPAKLEDSAVYLCASSLIVATSTDTQYFGPGTRLTVL.

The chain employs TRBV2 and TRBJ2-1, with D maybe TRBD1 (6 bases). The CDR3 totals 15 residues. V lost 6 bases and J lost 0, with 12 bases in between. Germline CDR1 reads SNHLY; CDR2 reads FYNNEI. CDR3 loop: CASSRTRGSYNEQFF. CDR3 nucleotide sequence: TGTGCCAGCAGCCGGACCAGGGGCTCCTACAATGAGCAGTTCTTC.

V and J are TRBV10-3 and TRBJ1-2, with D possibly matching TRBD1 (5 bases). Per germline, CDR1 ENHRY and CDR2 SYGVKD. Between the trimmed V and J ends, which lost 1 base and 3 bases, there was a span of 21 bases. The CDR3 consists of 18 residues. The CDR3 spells CAISEFMWTQGGDYGYTF. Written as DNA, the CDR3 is TGTGCCATCAGTGAGTTCATGTGGACGCAAGGAGGGGACTATGGCTACACCTTC.

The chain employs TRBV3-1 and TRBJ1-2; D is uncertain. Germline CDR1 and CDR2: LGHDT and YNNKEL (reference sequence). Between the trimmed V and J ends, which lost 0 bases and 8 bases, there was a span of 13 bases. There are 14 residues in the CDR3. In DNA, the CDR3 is TGTGCCAGCAGCCAAGATTTGCCTCCGTCCGGCTACACCTTC. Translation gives CASSQDLPPSGYTF.

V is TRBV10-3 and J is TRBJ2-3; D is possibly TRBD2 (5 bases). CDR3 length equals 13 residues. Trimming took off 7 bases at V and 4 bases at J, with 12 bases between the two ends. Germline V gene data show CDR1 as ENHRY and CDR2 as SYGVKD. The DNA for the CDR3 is TGTGCCATCAATGGCGGGTTCGCAGATACGCAGTATTTT. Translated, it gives CAINGGFADTQYF.

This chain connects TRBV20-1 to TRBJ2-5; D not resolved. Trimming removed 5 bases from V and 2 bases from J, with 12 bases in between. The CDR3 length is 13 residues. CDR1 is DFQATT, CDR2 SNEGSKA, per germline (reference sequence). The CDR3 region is CSAPNRIQETQYF. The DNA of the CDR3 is TGCAGTGCTCCTAATCGGATACAAGAGACCCAGTACTTC.

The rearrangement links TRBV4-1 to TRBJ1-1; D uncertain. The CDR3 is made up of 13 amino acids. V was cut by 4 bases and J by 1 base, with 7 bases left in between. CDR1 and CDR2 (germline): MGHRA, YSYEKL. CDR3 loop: CASSPVPNTEAFF. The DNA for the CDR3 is TGCGCCAGCAGCCCCGTCCCGAACACTGAAGCTTTCTTT.

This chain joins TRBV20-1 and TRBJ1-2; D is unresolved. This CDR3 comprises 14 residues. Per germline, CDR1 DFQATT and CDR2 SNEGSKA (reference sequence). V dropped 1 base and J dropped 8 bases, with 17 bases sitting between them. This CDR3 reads CSARVRPAPWGYTF. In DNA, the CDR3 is TGCAGTGCTAGAGTACGGCCGGCCCCGTGGGGCTACACCTTC.